These T cell receptor beta chains were read from a single sample in a study of blood T cell repertoires in COVID-19. Method: immunoSEQ multiplex PCR; TCRdb's copy keeps in-frame clones and lacks some. This sample has over 350,000 clones; 86% occur once, and the top ten carry 1.4%. Sequenced material: peripheral blood. Receptors were obtained from a woman aged 25 to 39 with active or convalescent COVID-19. Each CDR3 is given with its conserved first and last residue. A D gene is named only where the DNA matches it firmly. Some rows have no size entry. The others give once, few or many, or a class for an expanded clone.

v_call	j_call	d_call	clone_size	cdr3_nt	cdr3_aa
TRBV7-8	TRBJ2-7	TRBD2	once	TGTGCCAGCAGCCCCAACCGGGGAGGGACTTACGAGCAGTACTTC	CASSPNRGGTYEQYF
TRBV7-9	TRBJ1-3	.	.	TGTGCCAGCAGCTTAGCACAGGGAAACACCATATATTTT	CASSLAQGNTIYF
TRBV5-1	TRBJ2-7	.	.	TGCGCCAGCAGCGTCGGGACACTCTCCTACGAGCAGTACTTC	CASSVGTLSYEQYF
TRBV5-1	TRBJ2-5	TRBD1	.	TGCGCCAGCAGCCAGAACCCGGGACAGGCGCAAGAGACCCAGTACTTC	CASSQNPGQAQETQYF
TRBV2	TRBJ2-5	.	.	TGTGCCAGCAGTGATGGTAGGGACTACCAAGAGACCCAGTACTTC	CASSDGRDYQETQYF
TRBV3-1/TRBV3-2	TRBJ2-5	.	.	TGTGCCAGCAGCCACCCGTGGCAGGCGGGGGAGACCCAGTACTTC	CASSHPWQAGETQYF
TRBV6-5	TRBJ1-3	TRBD1	once	TGTGCCAGCAGCTTCGGGACAGAAAAGGGAAACACCATATATTTT	CASSFGTEKGNTIYF
TRBV20-1	TRBJ1-1	.	.	TGCAGTGCGGACAGACGGGGTGAAGCTTTCTTT	CSADRRGEAFF
TRBV2	TRBJ2-1	.	.	TGTGCCAGCAGTGAATCAGGGTCCTACAATGAGCAGTTCTTC	CASSESGSYNEQFF
TRBV5-1	TRBJ1-4	.	.	TGCGCCAGCAGCTTGGGGTCAACAGGGTCGGATGAAAAACTGTTTTTT	CASSLGSTGSDEKLFF
TRBV3-1/TRBV3-2	TRBJ2-3	.	.	TGTGCCAGCAGCCGAGGTGTAATTGGAACAGATACGCAGTATTTT	CASSRGVIGTDTQYF
TRBV4-1	TRBJ1-1	.	.	TGCGCCAGCAGCCAATGGGACTCCGGGGACCTCTCTGAAGCTTTCTTT	CASSQWDSGDLSEAFF
TRBV6-5	TRBJ2-7	.	.	TGTGCCAGCAGTTACGGGGCAGCCTACGAGCAGTACTTC	CASSYGAAYEQYF
TRBV6-5	TRBJ1-2	.	.	TGTGCCAGCAGCCAACCTTTCGAGCCACCCTATGGCTACACCTTC	CASSQPFEPPYGYTF
TRBV14	TRBJ1-1	.	.	TGTGCCAGCAGCCAATGGGAGGGGCAGAACACTGAAGCTTTCTTT	CASSQWEGQNTEAFF
TRBV20-1	TRBJ1-6	.	.	TGCAGTGCTAGTGCCCCGGAGGTAGGGAATTCACCCCTCCACTTT	CSASAPEVGNSPLHF
TRBV12-3/TRBV12-4	TRBJ1-2	.	.	TGTGCCAGCAGTTTGTCCGGGATGGGCTACACCTTC	CASSLSGMGYTF
TRBV7-2	TRBJ1-5	TRBD1	.	TGTGCCAGCAGCCTAGGGACAGGGGATCAGCCCCAGCATTTT	CASSLGTGDQPQHF
TRBV11-2	TRBJ2-1	.	.	TGTGCCAGCAGAAGTGGAGACAATGAGCAGTTCTTC	CASRSGDNEQFF
TRBV11-3	TRBJ1-1	.	.	TGTGCCAGCAGCCAGGACAGTAACACTGAAGCTTTCTTT	CASSQDSNTEAFF
TRBV6-1	TRBJ1-2	.	.	TGTGCCAGCACCCCGGCGGGAAACTATGGCTACACCTTC	CASTPAGNYGYTF
TRBV9	TRBJ2-1	TRBD2	once	TGTGCCAGCAGCGCAGCCGGGACTAGCTATGAGGAGCAGTTCTTC	CASSAAGTSYEEQFF
TRBV20-1	TRBJ2-5	TRBD2	.	TGCAGTGCTAGTGTTAGCGGGGGCTTTAAAGAGACCCAGTACTTC	CSASVSGGFKETQYF
TRBV5-1	TRBJ2-1	TRBD2	.	TGCGCCAGCAGCGCCCCCATAGCGGGAGACAACAATGAGCAGTTCTTC	CASSAPIAGDNNEQFF
TRBV18	TRBJ2-5	.	.	TGTGCCAGCTCACCAGAAAGAGTCAGGGTCGGGGAGACCCAGTACTTC	CASSPERVRVGETQYF
TRBV4-1	TRBJ1-1	.	.	TGCGCCAGCAGCCAATCGCGGGTAAGTCAGTCTGAAGCTTTCTTT	CASSQSRVSQSEAFF
TRBV3-1/TRBV3-2	TRBJ2-1	.	.	TGTGCCAGCAGCCAAGGGACTTTGAACAATGAGCAGTTCTTC	CASSQGTLNNEQFF
TRBV12-3/TRBV12-4	TRBJ1-2	TRBD1	.	TGTGCCAGCAGCCTGGGACAGGGTGGCTACACCTTC	CASSLGQGGYTF
TRBV6-6	TRBJ1-4	TRBD1	.	TGTGCCAGCAGTGTAGGACAGGGCGAAAAACTGTTTTTT	CASSVGQGEKLFF
TRBV24-1	TRBJ2-7	.	.	TGTGCCACCAGCCTGAACCGACATGAGCAGTACTTC	CATSLNRHEQYF